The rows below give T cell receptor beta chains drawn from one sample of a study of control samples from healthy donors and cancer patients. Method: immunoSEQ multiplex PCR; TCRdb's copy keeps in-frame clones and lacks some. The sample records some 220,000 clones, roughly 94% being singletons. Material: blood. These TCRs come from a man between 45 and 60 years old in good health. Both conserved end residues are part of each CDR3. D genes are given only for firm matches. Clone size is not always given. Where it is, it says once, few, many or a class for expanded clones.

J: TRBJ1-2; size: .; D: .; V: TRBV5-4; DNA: TGTGCCAGCAGCTTGGTAGGGACTAACTATGGCTACACCTTC; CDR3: CASSLVGTNYGYTF
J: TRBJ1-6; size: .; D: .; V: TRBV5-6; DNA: TGTGCCAGCAGTCACCGGGCCATTGATTCACCCCTCCACTTT; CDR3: CASSHRAIDSPLHF
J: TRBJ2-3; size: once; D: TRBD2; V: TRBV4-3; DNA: TGCGCCCCCAGCCGCGGGGGGGAGGGGTCAGATACGCAGTATTTT; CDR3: CAPSRGGEGSDTQYF
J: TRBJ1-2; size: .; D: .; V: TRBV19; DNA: TGTGCTAGTAGTATAAATACCGCCTATGGCTACACCTTC; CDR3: CASSINTAYGYTF
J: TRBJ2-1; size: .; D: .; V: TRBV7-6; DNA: TGTGCCAGCAGCTTAGACGGGCCAGGTGGGAATGAGCAGTTCTTC; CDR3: CASSLDGPGGNEQFF
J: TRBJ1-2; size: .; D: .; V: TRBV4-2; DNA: TGTGCCAGCAGCCGGACCGACAGAAACTATGGCTACACCTTC; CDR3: CASSRTDRNYGYTF
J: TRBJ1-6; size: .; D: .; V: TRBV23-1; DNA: TGCGCCAGCAGTTCACCGGGTTTAGGGACCGTAAATTCACCCCTCCACTTT; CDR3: CASSSPGLGTVNSPLHF
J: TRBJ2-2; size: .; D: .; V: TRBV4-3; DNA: TGCGCCAGCAGCCAAGATATGGGCCCCGGGGAGCTGTTTTTT; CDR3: CASSQDMGPGELFF
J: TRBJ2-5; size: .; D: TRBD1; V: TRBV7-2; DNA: TGTGCCAGCAGCCAAACAGGGGGCTTCGAGACCCAGTACTTC; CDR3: CASSQTGGFETQYF
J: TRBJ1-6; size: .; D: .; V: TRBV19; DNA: TGTGCCAGTAGTCCCGATCCAGCAGGGGTTACCTATAATTCACCCCTCCACTTT; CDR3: CASSPDPAGVTYNSPLHF
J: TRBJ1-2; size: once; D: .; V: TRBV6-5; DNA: TGTGCCAGCAGTCAAAAGGATAGATATGGCTACACCTTC; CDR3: CASSQKDRYGYTF